This T cell receptor (beta chain) was identified in a study of Ad26.COV2.S vaccination and SARS-CoV-2 variants. Study-level background: Intramuscularly, Ad26.COV2.S was given either once or twice, 56 days apart.

The treatment here: some 19 received Ad26.COV2.S at low or high dose, single or two shots; five or six received placebo; per-sample allocation not given. Day 63 following the first vaccine or placebo injection was when the samples were taken. Here immunoSEQ multiplex PCR was the method, and the copy in TCRdb shows in-frame clones only, minus some. The profile covers around 450,000 clones, with 89% appearing a single time and about 2.5% taken by the ten largest. This CDR3 comprises 17 residues. CDR1 and CDR2 (germline): SGHAT, FQNNGV. Trimming took 5 bases from V and 0 from J, leaving 14 bases between them. This clone turned up a few times.

The chain links TRBV11-2 to TRBJ1-6; D possibly corresponds to TRBD1 (6 bases). The sequences come from peripheral blood, collected in a trial of Ad26.COV2.S vaccine versus placebo. This sequence was found in a person aged 18-65 years who received the Ad26.COV2.S COVID-19 vaccine or a placebo. The CDR3 DNA is TGTGCCAGCAGCCCCCGGGGGACAAGCTCCTATAATTCACCCCTCCACTTT. Its translation: CASSPRGTSSYNSPLHF. The full variable domain, its missing parts supplied by reference TRBV11-2 and TRBJ1-6, is EAGVAQSPRYKIIEKRQSVAFWCNPISGHATLYWYQQILGQGPKLLIQFQNNGVVDDSQLPKDRFSAERLKGVDSTLKIQPAKLEDSAVYLCASSPRGTSSYNSPLHFGNGTRLTVT.